The 17 T cell receptor beta chains in this list originate from one sample, sequenced in a study of T-cell reconstitution after alpha-beta-depleted transplantation in children. Preparation of the TCRbeta library involved a method that used unique molecular identifiers. MiXCR, run by TCRdb on the PCR reads, gives a single entry per CDR3 protein. The sample records some 640,000 distinct CDR3 sequences, approximately 16% being singletons. Sample: PBMCs from the stem cell graft donor, taken from the stem cell graft. These receptors all stem from a human donor who donated a stem cell graft to a child with acute myeloid leukemia.

This chain uses TRBV6-5 with TRBJ1-5; D unresolved. V lost 0 bases and J lost 5, with 8 bases in between. The length of the CDR3 is 14 residues. Germline assignment: CDR1 MNHEY and CDR2 SVGAGI. The CDR3: CASSYSDEDQPQHF. CDR3 bases: TGTGCCAGCAGTTACTCGGACGAGGATCAGCCCCAGCATTTT.

The table lists this clonotype with many counts. The genes are TRBV20-1 and TRBJ2-3; D is possibly TRBD2 (7 bases). This CDR3 comprises 17 residues. CDR1 is DFQATT and CDR2 is SNEGSKA in the germline V gene (reference sequence). The V end was cut by 3 bases, the J end by 0 bases, with 19 bases between. CDR3 DNA sequence: TGCAGTGCTAGCTTCACGGGGGGCGCATATAGCACAGATACGCAGTATTTT. As protein: CSASFTGGAYSTDTQYF.

V usage is TRBV7-2 and J usage is TRBJ2-7, with D hard to call. There are 15 residues in the CDR3. V lost 1 base, J lost 0 bases, and 10 bases lay in between. Germline V lookup: CDR1 SGHTA, CDR2 FQGNSA. The DNA for the CDR3 is TGTGCCAGCAGCTTAGAAGGGATTAGCTCCTACGAGCAGTACTTC. It yields the protein CASSLEGISSYEQYF.

The rearrangement joins TRBV6-5 to TRBJ1-2; D gene ambiguous. Trimming left V 6 bases short and J 8 bases short, with 19 bases between. The germline gives CDR1 MNHEY, CDR2 SVGAGI. CDR3 length: 14 residues. DNA of the CDR3: TGTGCCAGCAGGTACGACGGGCGGGCCGGCGGCTACACCTTC. Its protein product is CASRYDGRAGGYTF.

This clonotype came up a few times. V gene TRBV7-9 combines with J gene TRBJ1-3; D might be TRBD1 (5 bases). CDR1 is SEHNR and CDR2 is FQNEAQ in the germline V gene (reference sequence). V gave up 0 bases and J gave up 6 bases, with 6 bases separating them. The CDR3 has 13 amino acids. The CDR3 coding sequence is TGTGCCAGCAGCTTAGCGGGGGAAAACACCATATATTTT. Its translation: CASSLAGENTIYF.

A remark on this clonotype: A single base separates this from a much larger clone, so it may be a read error. Here the CDR3 reads CSARPPSLSYDQYF. CDR3 nucleotide sequence: TGCAGTGCTAGGCCTCCCTCCCTCTCCTACGACCAGTACTTC. The chain combines TRBV20-1 with TRBJ2-7; D gene unclear. Germline V gives CDR1 DFQATT, CDR2 SNEGSKA (reference sequence). The CDR3 extends over 14 amino acids.

This clonotype was recorded many times. The rearrangement joins TRBV20-1 to TRBJ1-2; D unclear. CDR1 DFQATT and CDR2 SNEGSKA come from the germline V gene (reference sequence). Trimming shortened V by 6 bases and J by 0 bases, and 17 bases separated the two germline ends. The CDR3 has 15 residues. The CDR3 DNA reads as TGCAGTGCCCAGATGTCGAGCAGCCCTAACTATGGCTACACCTTC. Translated, it gives CSAQMSSSPNYGYTF.

This chain connects TRBV9 to TRBJ2-3; D gene ambiguous. The CDR3 runs to 13 residues. V was pared by 4 bases and J by 3 bases, with 9 bases between. Germline V lookup: CDR1 SGDLS, CDR2 YYNGEE. The CDR3 sequence is CASSRLGTDTQYF. The CDR3 DNA follows: TGTGCCAGCAGCAGATTGGGTACAGATACGCAGTATTTT. The full variable domain, its missing parts supplied by reference TRBV9 and TRBJ2-3, is DSGVTQTPKHLITATGQRVTLRCSPRSGDLSVYWYQQSLDQGLQFLIQYYNGEERAKGNILERFSAQQFPDLHSELNLSSLELGDSALYFCASSRLGTDTQYFGPGTRLTVL.

In its sample, this clonotype was seen many times. The J gene is TRBJ2-5, the V gene TRBV9, with a possible D match to TRBD2 (5 bases). V was pared by 2 bases and J by 4 bases, with 15 bases between. The CDR3 length is 15 residues. Germline V gene sequence: CDR1 SGDLS, CDR2 YYNGEE. CDR3 amino acids: CASSVLAGIGETQYF. The CDR3 DNA reads TGTGCCAGCAGCGTCCTTGCGGGCATCGGAGAGACCCAGTACTTC.

This clonotype was observed at least ten times. J is TRBJ2-1 and V is TRBV20-1, with D unclear. Germline V lookup: CDR1 DFQATT, CDR2 SNEGSKA (reference sequence). The V and J ends lost 3 bases and 2 bases respectively, with 8 bases between them. The CDR3 is 13 amino acids. The CDR3 DNA reads TGCAGTGCTAGCGTTGGAACCTACAATGAGCAGTTCTTC. It yields the protein CSASVGTYNEQFF.

This clonotype showed up many times. The chain joins TRBV15 to TRBJ2-5, with D tentatively TRBD1 (6 bases). The CDR3 length is 15 residues. The germline V gene has CDR1 LNHNV and CDR2 YYDKDF (reference sequence). The germline V and J ends were trimmed by 2 bases and 3 bases, with 13 bases remaining between them. The CDR3 here is CATSRNRHREETQYF. The DNA of the CDR3 is TGTGCCACCAGCAGAAATCGCCACAGGGAAGAGACCCAGTACTTC. The full variable domain, completed using reference TRBV15 and TRBJ2-5, is DAMVIQNPRYQVTQFGKPVTLSCSQTLNHNVMYWYQQKSSQAPKLLFHYYDKDFNNEADTPDNFQSRRPNTSFCFLDIRSPGLGDTAMYLCATSRNRHREETQYFGPGTRLLVL.

This clonotype was found many times. This chain uses TRBV20-1 with TRBJ2-3; 8 nucleotides line up with TRBD1. V shed 3 bases, J shed 3 bases, and the junction held 5 bases outside the gene matches. CDR1 is DFQATT, CDR2 SNEGSKA, per germline (reference sequence). This CDR3 has 14 amino acids. CDR3 protein: CSASYGDRTDTQYF. The CDR3 DNA sequence: TGCAGTGCTAGTTACGGGGACAGGACAGATACGCAGTATTTT.

The chain couples TRBV7-9 to TRBJ1-2, with D possibly being TRBD1 (6 bases). V lost 9 bases to trimming and J lost 4 bases, with 12 bases between them. The germline gives CDR1 SEHNR, CDR2 FQNEAQ (reference sequence). The CDR3 loop spans 12 amino acids. The CDR3 loop reads CASLQGTYGYTF. The CDR3 DNA follows: TGTGCCAGTTTACAGGGTACCTATGGCTACACCTTC. The variable domain in full, with the rest retrieved from reference TRBV7-9 and TRBJ1-2, is DTGVSQNPRHKITKRGQNVTFRCDPISEHNRLYWYRQTLGQGPEFLTYFQNEAQLEKSRLLSDRFSAERPKGSFSTLEIQRTEQGDSAMYLCASLQGTYGYTFGSGTRLTVV.

The rearrangement joins TRBV6-2 or TRBV6-3 to TRBJ1-1, with TRBD1 matching over 9 bases. This CDR3 has 12 residues. Germline assignment: CDR1 MNHEY and CDR2 SVGEGT. J gave up 13 bases and V 6 bases, and 9 bases lay outside the gene matches. CDR3 region: CASRVTGGKGFF. CDR3 nucleotides: TGTGCCAGCAGAGTGACAGGGGGAAAAGGTTTCTTT.

The chain employs TRBV5-1 and TRBJ1-1; D is uncertain. The CDR3 loop spans 14 amino acids. Germline V gene lookup returns CDR1 SGHRS and CDR2 YFSETQ. With 0 bases removed from V and 8 bases from J, the gap between germline ends came to 14 bases. As DNA, the CDR3 is TGCGCCAGCAGCTTGGAGTGGGCGATGCCCGAAGCTTTCTTT. Its translation: CASSLEWAMPEAFF.

This sequence joins TRBV5-5 and TRBJ2-7; 9 nucleotides agree with TRBD2. The CDR3 loop spans 15 amino acids. Per germline, CDR1 SGHKS and CDR2 YYEKEE (reference sequence). V lost 4 bases, J lost 1 base, and 6 bases stayed unmatched. This CDR3 is CASSPEGLASYEQYV. The CDR3 DNA is TGTGCCAGCAGCCCGGAGGGACTAGCTTCCTACGAGCAGTACGTC.

The chain recombines TRBV27 with TRBJ2-1; 9 nucleotides match TRBD2. With 8 bases clipped from V and 2 bases from J, the junction kept 4 bases outside the gene matches. The CDR3 totals 14 residues. CDR1 and CDR2 from the germline V gene are MNHEY and SMNVEV (reference sequence). The chain's CDR3 is CASAGGAPYNEQFF. The CDR3 coding sequence is TGTGCCAGCGCGGGGGGGGCCCCCTACAATGAGCAGTTCTTC.